These 2 T cell receptor beta chains were sequenced from one sample in a study of blood T cells in healthy people across ages. PCR was performed a second time for about 7 to 11 cycles using a sample-barcoded 5' primer and a J-beta primer mix. TCRdb reprocessed the 5' RACE reads via MiXCR and lists one record per CDR3 protein. The table has hundreds of thousands of distinct CDR3 sequences, about 30% seen once. Sequenced: blood. The origin of the receptors is a woman of 80 years or more in good health.

This clonotype was counted ten times or more. This chain joins TRBV20-1 and TRBJ1-5; no clear D gene. Germline V lookup: CDR1 DFQATT, CDR2 SNEGSKA (reference sequence). This CDR3 has 15 residues. Trimming left V 3 bases short and J 1 base short, with 13 bases between. The CDR3 DNA is TGCAGTGCTAGGGCGATCTCCGGGAGCAATCAGCCCCAGCATTTT. This encodes CSARAISGSNQPQHF.

The CDR3, as DNA: TGTGCCAGCAGCTTAGACAGCGCCCGGGCTGAAGCTTTCTTT. Amino acid sequence: CASSLDSARAEAFF. V usage is TRBV13 and J usage is TRBJ1-1; D uncertain. Trimming removed 1 base from V and 6 bases from J, with 12 bases in between. CDR1 is PRHDT, CDR2 FYEKMQ, per germline (reference sequence). This CDR3 spans 14 amino acids. Looking up the rest from reference TRBV13 and TRBJ1-1 gives the full variable domain: AAGVIQSPRHLIKEKRETATLKCYPIPRHDTVYWYQQGPGQDPQFLISFYEKMQSDKGSIPDRFSAQQFSDYHSELNMSSLELGDSALYFCASSLDSARAEAFFGQGTRLTVV.